This entry lists 23 T cell receptor beta chains sequenced from one sample in a study of memory CD4+ T cells and cytomegalovirus serostatus. TCRdb's table, derived via immunoSEQ multiplex PCR, lists solely in-frame clones and lacks some. This table holds roughly 53,000 clones, about 80% found once. The sort gate was single viable CD3+CD4+CD8-CD45RO+ cells for memory CD4+ T cells. Sequencing input: memory CD4+ T cells from blood. The source is an adult in good health and CMV-seronegative.

This clone was seen once. This chain links TRBV2 with TRBJ1-2; D not resolved. Trimming took 10 bases from V and 5 from J, leaving 20 bases between them. The V gene's germline CDR1 is SNHLY and CDR2 FYNNEI. CDR3 length equals 14 residues. This CDR3 is CANPPGPDLYGYTF. The CDR3 DNA reads as TGTGCCAACCCTCCTGGGCCAGATCTTTATGGCTACACCTTC.

The V and J genes are TRBV7-2 and TRBJ2-2; TRBD2 aligns across 13 bases. The CDR3 loop spans 18 amino acids. Trimming cost V 3 bases and J 4 bases; bases outside gene matches: 8. Germline V gene data show CDR1 as SGHTA and CDR2 as FQGNSA. This CDR3 reads CASSLVLAGGSGTGELFF. The CDR3 DNA follows: TGTGCCAGCAGCTTGGTACTAGCGGGAGGGTCGGGCACCGGGGAGCTGTTTTTT.

The chain uses TRBV4-3 and TRBJ2-2; 10 bases are a match to TRBD2. The CDR3 contains 18 residues. The junction had 13 bases not matched to a gene; V was cut back by 3 bases and J by 6 bases. Germline CDR1 LGHNA, CDR2 YSLEER. The CDR3 reads CASSQGLNLAGVPGELFF. The CDR3 nucleotides are TGCGCCAGCAGCCAGGGCCTGAACCTAGCGGGAGTACCCGGGGAGCTGTTTTTT.

The rearrangement links TRBV6-6 to TRBJ2-7; 8 bases are a match to TRBD2. The CDR3 runs 16 residues. J gave up 4 bases and V 0 bases, and 8 bases lay outside the gene matches. Germline lookup yields CDR1 MNHNY and CDR2 SVGAGI (reference sequence). The CDR3 DNA follows: TGTGCCAGCAGTTACTCAGTGAGCGGGAGAACGTACGAGCAGTACTTC. Its translation: CASSYSVSGRTYEQYF.

This clone was detected only a few times. The CDR3 bases are TGTGCCAGCAGCCCCCAACTTGGCACAGATACGCAGTATTTT. It codes for CASSPQLGTDTQYF. V is TRBV11-2 and J is TRBJ2-3; D is unresolved. The CDR3 runs to 14 residues. V lost 5 bases and J 1 base, leaving 10 bases between the germline ends. Germline CDR1 reads SGHAT; CDR2 reads FQNNGV.

This clone showed up just a few times. The genes are TRBV5-6 and TRBJ1-3; D ambiguous. V was pared by 7 bases and J by 0 bases, with 11 bases between. This CDR3 is 14 amino acids long. Looked up from germline, CDR1 is SGHDT and CDR2 is YYEEEE. CDR3 sequence (DNA): TGTGCCAGCGGTCCCCGGGGCTCTGGAAACACCATATATTTT. It is translated as CASGPRGSGNTIYF.

The chain employs TRBV21-1 and TRBJ1-5. TRBV21-1 is listed as a pseudogene. The CDR3 length is 16 residues. CDR3 region: CASSKAAEHSNQPQHF. The CDR3 region has the DNA TGTGCCAGCAGCAAAGCGGCAGAGCATAGCAATCAGCCCCAGCATTTT.

The CDR3 protein is CASGDSSYEQYF. For the CDR3, the DNA is TGCGCCAGCGGGGACAGTTCCTACGAGCAGTACTTC. J is TRBJ2-7 and V is TRBV10-1; 7 bases are a match to TRBD1. Germline CDR1 reads WNHNN; CDR2 reads SYGVQD (reference sequence). The ends lost 8 bases at V and 1 base at J; junction bases unmatched: 2. The CDR3 runs 12 residues.

V usage is TRBV18 and J usage is TRBJ1-3; 8 bases are a match to TRBD1. Germline V gene data show CDR1 as KGHSH and CDR2 as LQKENI. With 5 bases clipped from V and 8 bases from J, the junction kept 5 bases outside the gene matches. The length of the CDR3 is 13 residues. CDR3 residues: CASSSTGADTIYF. The CDR3, as DNA: TGTGCCAGCTCATCGACAGGGGCGGACACCATATATTTT.

This chain connects TRBV18 to TRBJ2-7; D perhaps matches TRBD1 (5 bases). The V gene's germline CDR1 is KGHSH and CDR2 LQKENI. Trimming cost V 3 bases and J 3 bases, with 24 bases left between them. The CDR3 length is 18 residues. CDR3 residues: CASSPNARDAKGVYEQYF. CDR3 nucleotides: TGTGCCAGCTCACCCAACGCCCGCGATGCCAAAGGGGTCTACGAGCAGTACTTC.

The chain joins TRBV30 to TRBJ2-1; perhaps TRBD2 as D (5 bases). V gave up 5 bases and J gave up 4 bases, with 21 bases separating them. Germline V gene sequence: CDR1 GTSNPN, CDR2 SVGIG (reference sequence). This CDR3 has 16 residues. The CDR3 is CAWGKSRTGMYNEQFF. CDR3 bases: TGTGCCTGGGGAAAGAGCCGGACTGGGATGTACAATGAGCAGTTCTTC.

This rearrangement joins TRBV5-4 to TRBJ2-7, with D possibly matching TRBD2 (6 bases). The V gene lost 3 bases and the J gene lost 4 bases, with 14 bases spanning the gap. Germline CDR1 and CDR2: SGHNT and YYREEE (reference sequence). This CDR3 is 14 amino acids long. The CDR3 DNA is TGTGCCAGCAGCTCGGGCGGGGCCAAGTACGAGCAGTACTTC. It translates to CASSSGGAKYEQYF.

The rearrangement joins TRBV9 to TRBJ1-2; 7 nucleotides match TRBD1. With V trimmed by 3 bases and J by 4 bases, 12 bases remained unmatched. CDR1 is SGDLS, CDR2 YYNGEE, per germline. The CDR3 is made up of 16 amino acids. The CDR3 region has the DNA TGTGCCAGCAGCGACCCCCGGGCAGGGGGGGTCTATGGCTACACCTTC. Protein: CASSDPRAGGVYGYTF. Variable domain in full (rest from reference TRBV9 and TRBJ1-2): DSGVTQTPKHLITATGQRVTLRCSPRSGDLSVYWYQQSLDQGLQFLIQYYNGEERAKGNILERFSAQQFPDLHSELNLSSLELGDSALYFCASSDPRAGGVYGYTFGSGTRLTVV.

The chain carries TRBV5-1 and TRBJ2-2, with 12 bases aligning to TRBD2. J lost 0 bases, V lost 4 bases, and 4 bases had no gene match. The CDR3 has 17 amino acids. Germline assignment: CDR1 SGHRS and CDR2 YFSETQ. In DNA, the CDR3 is TGCGCCAGCAGCATACGGACTAGCGGGGCGAACACCGGGGAGCTGTTTTTT. Protein: CASSIRTSGANTGELFF.

V usage is TRBV6-5 and J usage is TRBJ2-7, with 7 bases identical to TRBD1. Per germline, CDR1 MNHEY and CDR2 SVGAGI. This CDR3 has 15 residues. With V trimmed by 0 bases and J by 3 bases, 5 bases remained unmatched. The CDR3 DNA reads as TGTGCCAGCAGTTACTCGCCAGGGGGTAACTACGAGCAGTACTTC. Translation: CASSYSPGGNYEQYF.

The chain recombines TRBV4-1 with TRBJ1-1; D unclear. The germline V gene encodes CDR1 MGHRA and CDR2 YSYEKL. Trimming removed 1 base from V and 4 bases from J, with 13 bases in between. The CDR3 runs 15 residues. CDR3 loop: CASSQAWFGSTEAFF. CDR3 DNA: TGCGCCAGCAGCCAAGCCTGGTTTGGGTCCACTGAAGCTTTCTTT.

V usage is TRBV2 and J usage is TRBJ2-2, with 10 bases matching TRBD1. The CDR3 consists of 15 residues. Per the germline V gene, CDR1 is SNHLY and CDR2 is FYNNEI. The J segment lost 1 base and the V segment lost 6 bases, leaving 2 bases of the junction unmatched. DNA of the CDR3: TGTGCCAGCAGGGGACAGGGGTGGAACACCGGGGAGCTGTTTTTT. Its protein is CASRGQGWNTGELFF.

As for this clone: Given the absence of the conserved phenylalanine or tryptophan at the CDR3 end, a read error is likely. The chain is built from TRBV5-6 and TRBJ1-2; D unclear. Trimming removed 4 bases at V and 5 bases at J, with 15 bases between. The germline CDR1 and CDR2 sequences are SGHDT and YYEEEE. This CDR3 region has 14 residues. Written as DNA, the CDR3 is TGTGCCAGCAGCCCCTACTTGACACCATATGGCTACACCCTC. This translates into CASSPYLTPYGYTL.

The rearrangement links TRBV28 to TRBJ1-5; D unresolved. Deletions cut 6 bases from V and 5 bases from J, with 20 bases between. The CDR3 length is 16 residues. Germline V lookup: CDR1 MDHEN, CDR2 SYDVKM. CDR3 in amino acids: CASRVRPARAYQPQHF. The DNA for the CDR3 is TGTGCCAGCAGGGTGCGTCCTGCGCGGGCTTATCAGCCCCAGCATTTT.

This rearrangement joins TRBV4-2 to TRBJ2-3, with 10 nucleotides matching TRBD2. CDR1 LGHNA and CDR2 YNFKEQ come from the germline V gene. The CDR3 covers 19 residues. Trimming cost V 4 bases and J 3 bases; bases outside gene matches: 16. The CDR3 bases are TGTGCCAGCAGCCCTCAAAGAGGAGGCCTAGCGGGAGTTACAGATACGCAGTATTTT. This gives the protein CASSPQRGGLAGVTDTQYF.

This sequence joins TRBV5-4 and TRBJ2-1; D is uncertain. This CDR3 region has 14 residues. From germline, CDR1 is SGHNT and CDR2 YYREEE (reference sequence). Between the trimmed V and J ends, which lost 4 bases and 10 bases, there was a span of 18 bases. The CDR3 reads CASSGIELGAEQFF. The CDR3 DNA follows: TGTGCCAGCAGCGGTATAGAGCTCGGTGCAGAGCAGTTCTTC.

V gene TRBV11-3 combines with J gene TRBJ2-7; the match to TRBD1 covers 10 bases. The V segment lost 5 bases and the J segment 4 bases; nucleotides outside the gene matches: 5. Germline V gene sequence: CDR1 SGHNT, CDR2 YENEEA. The CDR3 spans 14 residues. CDR3 coding DNA: TGTGCCAGCAGCCCCGGGACAGGGGAGTACGAGCAGTACTTC. This codes for CASSPGTGEYEQYF.

The chain joins TRBV2 to TRBJ2-1, with 10 bases that match TRBD1. With V trimmed by 7 bases and J by 7 bases, 7 bases remained unmatched. The CDR3 contains 14 residues. CDR1 and CDR2 (germline): SNHLY, FYNNEI. As DNA, the CDR3 is TGTGCCAGCATCCTGGGGGGACAGGGGAATGAGCAGTTCTTC. Its protein is CASILGGQGNEQFF.